The 13 T cell receptor beta chains below come from one sample, sequenced in a study of metastatic and nonmetastatic thyroid tumors. From the PCR reads, TCRdb re-called clones with MiXCR. The table lists about 59,000 clones, roughly 15% of them singletons. Thyroid surgery was preceded by no treatment in any patient. The specimen was blood. Receptors originate from a male donor with papillary thyroid cancer or a benign thyroid nodule (not recorded which). Some clones in this sample may be carry-over from other donors' samples.

This clone was seen many times. The chain combines TRBV20-1 with TRBJ1-2; TRBD1 aligns across 8 bases. J was trimmed by 0 bases and V by 3 bases; bases with no gene match: 6. Germline V lookup: CDR1 DFQATT, CDR2 SNEGSKA (reference sequence). CDR3 length: 15 amino acids. The CDR3 loop reads CSASPRGRANYGYTF. The DNA of the CDR3 is TGCAGTGCTAGCCCCAGGGGGCGCGCTAACTATGGCTACACCTTC.

The sample holds many counts of this clone. The rearrangement uses TRBV28 and TRBJ2-5, with 7 bases that match TRBD1. Germline V CDR1 and CDR2: MDHEN, SYDVKM. Trimming at V came to 2 bases and at J to 3 bases, leaving 3 bases not matched to a gene. The CDR3 extends over 14 amino acids. The DNA for the CDR3 is TGTGCCAGCAGTTTAGCCGGGACAGAAGAGACCCAGTACTTC. This sequence encodes CASSLAGTEETQYF.

This clone was detected ten times or more. This chain joins TRBV9 and TRBJ2-3, with D uncertain. This CDR3 contains 14 residues. V was cut by 4 bases and J by 6 bases, with 15 bases left in between. The germline V gene encodes CDR1 SGDLS and CDR2 YYNGEE. The CDR3: CASSTRRSEDTQYF. CDR3 nucleotide sequence: TGTGCCAGCAGCACGAGAAGGAGCGAGGATACGCAGTATTTT.

This clone was detected many times. The chain is built from TRBV6-1 and TRBJ2-7; weak D call: TRBD2 (5 bases). The CDR3 sequence is 15 residues long. V shed 2 bases and J shed 0 bases, with 11 bases lying between them. Germline lookup yields CDR1 MNHNS and CDR2 SASEGT. CDR3 DNA sequence: TGTGCCAGCAGTGAATATGGCCGGGACTCCTACGAGCAGTACTTC. This codes for CASSEYGRDSYEQYF.

The chain uses TRBV7-2 and TRBJ1-6; no firm D call. The V end lost 7 bases, the J end lost 14 bases, and 24 bases lay between the germline ends. Germline V gene lookup returns CDR1 SGHTA and CDR2 FQGNSA. The CDR3 spans 15 residues. CDR3 loop: CASTLIGLPHSALHF. The CDR3 DNA is TGTGCCAGCACCCTCATCGGGTTGCCCCATTCTGCCCTCCACTTT.

This clone was observed a few times. This rearrangement joins TRBV7-2 to TRBJ1-5; no clear D. The CDR3 has 12 amino acids. Germline lookup yields CDR1 SGHTA and CDR2 FQGNSA. Trimming cost V 3 bases and J 7 bases, with 7 bases left between them. DNA of the CDR3: TGTGCCAGCAGCTTTTACTTACAGCCCCAGCATTTT. The encoded protein is CASSFYLQPQHF.

This clone was seen at least ten times. The chain is built from TRBV9 and TRBJ2-2; the D is unclear. CDR3 size: 14 residues. V was clipped by 0 bases and J by 6 bases, with 9 bases between them. CDR1 and CDR2 from the germline V gene are SGDLS and YYNGEE. The CDR3 sequence is CASSVEEASGELFF. CDR3 in DNA: TGTGCCAGCAGCGTAGAGGAAGCTTCCGGGGAGCTGTTTTTT.

This clone has only a few counts. The chain joins TRBV6-1 to TRBJ2-7; 7 bases map to TRBD1. The CDR3 contains 15 residues. V shed 6 bases and J 5 bases; nucleotides not matched to a gene: 13. From germline, CDR1 is MNHNS and CDR2 SASEGT. This CDR3 is CASSPSRQGSNEQYF. CDR3 in DNA: TGTGCCAGCAGCCCCTCTAGACAGGGTTCTAACGAGCAGTACTTC.

V gene TRBV12-3 or TRBV12-4 combines with J gene TRBJ2-7; no definite D call. V lost 7 bases and J lost 0, with 10 bases in between. The CDR3 extends over 13 amino acids. The CDR3 DNA reads TGTGCCAGCATTGCCGGTATCTCCTACGAGCAGTACTTC. This encodes CASIAGISYEQYF.

The genes are TRBV27 and TRBJ2-7, with 9 nucleotides matching TRBD1. This CDR3 has 14 amino acids. Germline CDR1 and CDR2: MNHEY and SMNVEV (reference sequence). After removal of 5 bases from V and 6 bases from J, the junction contained 8 bases not matched to a gene. CDR3: CASSEIQGAGEQYF. The DNA for the CDR3 is TGTGCCAGCAGTGAAATACAGGGGGCGGGCGAGCAGTACTTC.

Many counts were recorded for this clone. The chain carries TRBV3-1 and TRBJ1-3, with a weak D call TRBD1 (6 bases). The CDR3 consists of 15 residues. V shed 4 bases and J shed 8 bases, with 18 bases lying between them. Per germline, CDR1 LGHDT and CDR2 YNNKEL (reference sequence). The CDR3 DNA reads as TGTGCCAGCAGCCTGGCGGCGGGGGGCGCGCACACCATATATTTT. It translates to CASSLAAGGAHTIYF.

This clone has a count of ten or more. The J gene is TRBJ2-7, the V gene TRBV10-1, with 7 bases lining up with TRBD2. Germline V CDR1 and CDR2: WNHNN, SYGVQD (reference sequence). J lost 0 bases, V lost 4 bases, and 6 bases had no gene match. The CDR3 spans 15 residues. The CDR3 DNA reads TGCGCCAGCAGTGTTGGACTAGTGTTCTCCTACGAGCAGTACGTC. This translates into CASSVGLVFSYEQYV.

This clone was recorded many times. Here the CDR3 DNA reads TGCGCCAGCAGCTTTGCTCCGGGACAGGGACCTGTTCAAGAGACCCAGTACTTC. Translation gives CASSFAPGQGPVQETQYF. The chain recombines TRBV5-1 with TRBJ2-5, with TRBD1 matching 9 bases. CDR1 and CDR2 (germline): SGHRS, YFSETQ. V gave up 2 bases and J gave up 2 bases; unmatched junction bases: 13. The CDR3 sequence is 18 residues long.